This TCR beta chain was obtained from a study of T cells in Graves' hyperthyroidism and ophthalmopathy. Study in general: Peripheral blood specimens were obtained at initial diagnosis, prior to any treatment. Points from the study as a whole: Most thyroid clonotypes with frequency above 0.001 were detected in blood. Ophthalmopathy and stable hyperthyroidism were told apart by a 13 V-J model.

V dropped 1 base and J dropped 0; count of bases not matched to a gene: 7. The CDR3 consists of 17 residues. Germline assignment: CDR1 MDHEN and CDR2 SYDVKM. The source material, RNA transcripts, was used to amplify TCR beta CDR3 regions. TCR CDR3 regions were first amplified by RT-PCR with HTBI primers. TCRdb processed the multiplex PCR reads anew with MiXCR; each CDR3 protein has one entry. The repertoire holds around 200,000 distinct CDR3 sequences, approximately 15% seen once, with around 27% in the top ten. This clonotype was counted many times. The antigen is not known. The PBMCs were sourced from fresh peripheral blood (about 10 ml).

The receptor comes from a woman between 50 and 59 years old with Graves' hyperthyroidism. The rearrangement uses TRBV28 and TRBJ2-3; the match to TRBD1 covers 7 bases. The sequenced material came from blood. CDR3 residues: CASSLYGDRASTDTQYF. The CDR3 nucleotides are TGTGCCAGCAGTTTATACGGGGACAGAGCTAGCACAGATACGCAGTATTTT.